These T cell receptor beta chains were read from a single sample in a study of T cell changes during pregnancy in multiple sclerosis. Assay: immunoSEQ multiplex PCR; the TCRdb copy retains only in-frame clones and omits some. This table holds about 100,000 clones, 80% to 95% found once. Here the sequenced sample was peripheral blood, taken after pregnancy. The receptors shown here come from a female donor with multiple sclerosis, enrolled in a pregnancy study. CDR3s leave out the opening cysteine and the closing phenylalanine or tryptophan. Each record gives: V gene, J gene, clone size, CDR3 protein. The size field is filled for only some rows; it gives once, few, many or a size class.

TRBV5-6	TRBJ1-3	.	ATQEGGTSGNTIY
TRBV6-4	TRBJ1-2	.	ASSENPGFGYT
TRBV15	TRBJ1-5	.	ATSRGQSDRGGRQPQH
TRBV9	TRBJ1-1	.	ASSVTAGNTEAF
TRBV30	TRBJ1-1	.	AWSGPRGTEAF
TRBV27	TRBJ1-3	.	ASSLRAGPGNTIY
TRBV7-2	TRBJ1-5	.	ASSLRGGSNQPQH
TRBV28	TRBJ1-5	.	ASSFLYSGTAQHSNQPQH
TRBV19	TRBJ2-7	.	ASSPGFLDEQY
TRBV6-5	TRBJ1-2	.	ARMTGGWDGYT
TRBV4-1	TRBJ2-3	.	ASSQEGGLGSGGWGTDTQY
TRBV6-5	TRBJ1-3	.	ASSYSPGSNTIY
TRBV5-4	TRBJ1-1	.	ASSLGQGRTEAF
TRBV7-2	TRBJ2-7	.	ASSSRVGGAYEQY
TRBV15	TRBJ1-6	.	ATSIRQTINSPLH
TRBV30	TRBJ1-1	.	AWSVFLRTEAF
TRBV30	TRBJ1-2	once	AWRLGKGLGTNYGYT
TRBV6-6	TRBJ2-1	.	ASSSGHYNEQF
TRBV10-3	TRBJ2-7	.	AIRGLAGVEQY
TRBV27	TRBJ1-1	.	ASTRGSEAF
TRBV5-1	TRBJ1-3	.	ASSQQSGNTIY
TRBV19	TRBJ1-1	.	ASSIRVEAF
TRBV5-1	TRBJ2-5	.	ASSLVWSSGGSSTETQY
TRBV5-1	TRBJ1-1	.	ASSLGDRGYTEAF
TRBV7-3	TRBJ2-3	.	ASSLGQGADTQY
TRBV13	TRBJ2-7	.	ASSSIAGGKAYEQY
TRBV5-4	TRBJ2-5	.	ASSPLAGVQETQY
TRBV7-2	TRBJ2-7	.	ASSLLVSGLAPEQY
TRBV2	TRBJ2-3	.	ASSRTDTQY
TRBV7-3	TRBJ2-2	.	ASSRQGAGTGELF
TRBV27	TRBJ2-3	.	ASNLRRGTDTQY
TRBV28	TRBJ2-2	.	ASSFWREASGELF
TRBV6-4	TRBJ2-2	once	ASSRLAGGTGELF
TRBV2	TRBJ2-7	.	ASSEVLAGGFYEQY
TRBV9	TRBJ2-7	.	ASSVKRGRFFDEQY
TRBV30	TRBJ1-1	few	ASLRRGNTEAF
TRBV12-5	TRBJ1-5	few	ASGSRPQH
TRBV19	TRBJ1-1	.	ASTESGNTEAF